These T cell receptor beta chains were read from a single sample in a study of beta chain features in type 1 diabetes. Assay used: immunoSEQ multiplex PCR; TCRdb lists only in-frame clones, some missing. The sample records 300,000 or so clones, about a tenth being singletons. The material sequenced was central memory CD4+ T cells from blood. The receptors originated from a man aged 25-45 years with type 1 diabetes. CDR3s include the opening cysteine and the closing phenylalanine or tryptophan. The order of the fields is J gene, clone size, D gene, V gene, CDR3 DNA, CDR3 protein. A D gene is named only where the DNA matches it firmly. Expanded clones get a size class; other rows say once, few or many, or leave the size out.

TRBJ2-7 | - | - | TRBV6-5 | TGTGCCAGCAGGTCGGCCGGGGGCCCATCCTACGAGCAGTACTTC | CASRSAGGPSYEQYF
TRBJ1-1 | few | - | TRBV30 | TGTGCCTGGAGTGTCGGGGTTATGAACACTGAAGCTTTCTTT | CAWSVGVMNTEAFF
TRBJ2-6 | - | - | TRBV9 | TGTGCCAGCGTAGGGCCTGGGGCCAACGTCCTGACTTTC | CASVGPGANVLTF
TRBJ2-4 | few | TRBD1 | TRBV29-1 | TGCAGCGTTTCAGGGGGCTTTGGCAAAAACATTCAGTACTTC | CSVSGGFGKNIQYF
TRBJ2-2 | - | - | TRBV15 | TGTGCCACCAGCAATCCCAGGGGGAACACCGGGGAGCTGTTTTTT | CATSNPRGNTGELFF
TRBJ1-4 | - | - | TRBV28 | TGTGCCAGCAGCTCGACTGCAACTAATGAAAAACTGTTTTTT | CASSSTATNEKLFF
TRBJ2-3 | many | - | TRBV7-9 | TGTGCCAGCAGCTTAGATGGAGGCACAGATACGCAGTATTTT | CASSLDGGTDTQYF
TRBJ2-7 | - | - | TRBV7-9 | TGTGCCAGCAGCTCACTAAACGAGCAGTACTTC | CASSSLNEQYF
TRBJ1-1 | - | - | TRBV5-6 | TGTGCCAGCAGCTTGGGGGCGGTGAACACTGAAGCTTTCTTT | CASSLGAVNTEAFF
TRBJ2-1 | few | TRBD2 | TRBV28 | TGTGCCAGCAGCGGACTAGCGTCAACCCGGGAGCAGTTCTTC | CASSGLASTREQFF
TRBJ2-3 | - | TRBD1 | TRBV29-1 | TGCAGCGTTGCGTCAGGGGGCACCACAGATACGCAGTATTTT | CSVASGGTTDTQYF
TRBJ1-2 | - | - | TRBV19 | TGTGCCAGTAGTATCGGGACTTTCTATGGCTACACCTTC | CASSIGTFYGYTF
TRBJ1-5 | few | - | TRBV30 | TGTGCCTGGAGTCTCAGGGGAAATCAGCCCCAGCATTTT | CAWSLRGNQPQHF
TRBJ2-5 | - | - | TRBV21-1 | TGTGCCAGCAGCAAAGTGCCGAGACTAGCCGGGGCCCAGTACTTC | CASSKVPRLAGAQYF
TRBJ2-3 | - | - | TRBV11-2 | TGTGCCAGCAGTCAAACAGATACGCAGTATTTT | CASSQTDTQYF
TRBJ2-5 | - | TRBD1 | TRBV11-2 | TGTGCCAGCAGCAATACAGGGGGCGCGGAGACCCAGTACTTC | CASSNTGGAETQYF
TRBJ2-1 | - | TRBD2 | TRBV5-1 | TGCGCCAGCAGCTTGGCTAGCGGGAGTTCCTACAATGAGCAGTTCTTC | CASSLASGSSYNEQFF
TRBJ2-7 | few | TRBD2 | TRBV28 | TGTGCCAGCAGCGTAGCGGGGACTAGCTCCTACGAGCAGTACTTC | CASSVAGTSSYEQYF
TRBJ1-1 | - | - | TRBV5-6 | TGTGCCAGCAGTCAGGGTTTTGGAGCTTTCTTT | CASSQGFGAFF
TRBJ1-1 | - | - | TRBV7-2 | TGTGCCAGCAGTCCTCGACGGGTGGTTGAAGCTTTCTTT | CASSPRRVVEAFF
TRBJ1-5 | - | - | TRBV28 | TGTGCCAGCACCCTTGCCGCGGGAAATCAGCCCCAGCATTTT | CASTLAAGNQPQHF
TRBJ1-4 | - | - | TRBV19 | TGTGCCAGCGAGACACCCGCGGCTAATGAAAAACTGTTTTTT | CASETPAANEKLFF
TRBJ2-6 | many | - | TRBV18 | TGTGCCAGCTCTCCAGGGGTGAGCTCTGGGGCCAACGTCCTGACTTTC | CASSPGVSSGANVLTF
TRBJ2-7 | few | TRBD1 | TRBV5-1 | TGCGCCAGCAGCTTGGCGACAGGGGGCAGGTACGAGCAGTACTTC | CASSLATGGRYEQYF
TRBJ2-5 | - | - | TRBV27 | TGTGCCAGCAGTTTAGGCAGGGAGTTTCAAGAGACCCAGTACTTC | CASSLGREFQETQYF
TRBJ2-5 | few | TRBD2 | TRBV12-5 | TGTGCTAGTGGCGACGGACTAGCGGGTGAGGAGACCCAGTACTTC | CASGDGLAGEETQYF
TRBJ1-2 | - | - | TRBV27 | TGTGCCAGCAGTTTCTCAACGGGACTCCGGAACTCCTATGGCTACACCTTC | CASSFSTGLRNSYGYTF
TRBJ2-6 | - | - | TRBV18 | TGTGCCAGCTCACCACAAGGGGCCTCTGGGGCCAACGTCCTGACTTTC | CASSPQGASGANVLTF
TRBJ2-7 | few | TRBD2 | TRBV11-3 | TGTGCCAGCAGCACACTAGCGGGGGCTCGGGACGAGCAGTACTTC | CASSTLAGARDEQYF
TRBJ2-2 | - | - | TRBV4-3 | TGCGCCAGCAGCCGGGGAGCTAACTCCGTGAGGGTCGGGGAGCTGTTTTTT | CASSRGANSVRVGELFF
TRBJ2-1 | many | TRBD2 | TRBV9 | TGTGCCAGCAGCGTACCTAGCGGGGATGAGCAGTTCTTC | CASSVPSGDEQFF
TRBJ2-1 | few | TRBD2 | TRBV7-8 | TGTGCCAGCGCCGAGAGGGAAGCGGGGGGCCACAATGAGCAGTTCTTC | CASAEREAGGHNEQFF
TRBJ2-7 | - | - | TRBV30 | TGTGCCTGGAGTGTACTGCAGGGACTCACCCTCTACGAGCAGTACTTC | CAWSVLQGLTLYEQYF
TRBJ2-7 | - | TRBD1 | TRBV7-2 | TGTGCCAGCAGCTTAGCACAGGGGGCGCAATACGAGCAGTACTTC | CASSLAQGAQYEQYF
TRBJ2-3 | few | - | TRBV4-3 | TGCGCCAGCAGCCAAGATCTTACGGGGGTGAATACGCAGTATTTT | CASSQDLTGVNTQYF
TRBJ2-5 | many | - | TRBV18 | TGTGCCAGCTCAACGGGACGGGAAGAGACCCAGTACTTC | CASSTGREETQYF
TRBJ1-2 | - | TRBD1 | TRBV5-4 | TGTGCCAGCAGCGTGGACAGGAGAGCTAACTATGGCTACACCTTC | CASSVDRRANYGYTF
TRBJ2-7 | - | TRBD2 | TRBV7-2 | TGTGCCAGCAGCTTAGAACCAGCGGGGATGGGTGAGCAGTACTTC | CASSLEPAGMGEQYF
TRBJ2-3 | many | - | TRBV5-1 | TGCGCCAGCAGCTTTTCTAGCACAGATACGCAGTATTTT | CASSFSSTDTQYF
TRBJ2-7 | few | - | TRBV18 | TGTGCCAGCTCACAACCAGGCTACGAGCAGTACTTC | CASSQPGYEQYF
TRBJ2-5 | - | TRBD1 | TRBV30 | TGTGCCTGGGCGACAGGGGCCTGGGAGACCCAGTACTTC | CAWATGAWETQYF
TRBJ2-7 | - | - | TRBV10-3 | TGTGCCATCAGTGAGTCTACCATTACCGAGCAGTACTTC | CAISESTITEQYF
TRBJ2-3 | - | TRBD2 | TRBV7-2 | TGTGCCAGCAGCTTACCGAAAAGGACTAGCGGGGGCGCGTATACGCAGTATTTT | CASSLPKRTSGGAYTQYF
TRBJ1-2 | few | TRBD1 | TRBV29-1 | TGCAGCGTTGGATTTCTCGACAGGGGGGCCCATGTGCCCCATGGCTACACCTTC | CSVGFLDRGAHVPHGYTF
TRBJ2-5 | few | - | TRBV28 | TGTGCCAGCAGTTCCGGGGCGGGGGAGACCCAGTACTTC | CASSSGAGETQYF
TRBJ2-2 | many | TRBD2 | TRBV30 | TGTGCCTGCCGCGGGGGGTATGTCGGCACCGGGGAGCTGTTTTTT | CACRGGYVGTGELFF
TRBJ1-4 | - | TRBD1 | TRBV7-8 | TGTGCCAGCAGCCAAAGGACAGGGGGCATAGAAAAACTGTTTTTT | CASSQRTGGIEKLFF
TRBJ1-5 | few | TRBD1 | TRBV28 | TGTGCCAGCAGCGGGGGACAGGGTACGGGCAATCAGCCCCAGCATTTT | CASSGGQGTGNQPQHF